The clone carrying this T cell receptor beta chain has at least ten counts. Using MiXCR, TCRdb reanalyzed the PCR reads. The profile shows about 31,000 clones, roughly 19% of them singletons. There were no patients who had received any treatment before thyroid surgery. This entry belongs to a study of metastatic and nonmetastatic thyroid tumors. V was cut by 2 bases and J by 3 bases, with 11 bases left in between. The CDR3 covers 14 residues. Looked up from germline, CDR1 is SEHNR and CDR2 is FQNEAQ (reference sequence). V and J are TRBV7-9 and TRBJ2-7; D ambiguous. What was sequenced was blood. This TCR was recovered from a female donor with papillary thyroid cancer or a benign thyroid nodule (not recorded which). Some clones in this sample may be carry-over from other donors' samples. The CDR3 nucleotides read TGTGCCAGCAGCTTATCGAACATAGACTACGAGCAGTACTTC. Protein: CASSLSNIDYEQYF.